This T cell receptor beta chain was observed in a study of cytomegalovirus exposure and HLA in healthy donors. The study, taken as a whole, reports: Being indistinguishable, some V segments were excluded, TRBV6-2 and TRBV6-3 among them. TCR beta V- and J-gene trimming, according to a later analysis, was linked to a missense DCLRE1C variant. A list of about 160 TCR beta chains associated with cytomegalovirus was given.

Only a few counts were recorded for this clone. Its antigen is still unknown. The PCR was carried out with 60 Vbeta primers and 13 Jbeta primers. Sequencing used immunoSEQ multiplex PCR; TCRdb keeps in-frame clones, though not all of them. Among just under 95,000 clones listed, roughly 81% were seen once. The CDR3 totals 15 residues. Germline V CDR1 and CDR2: MNHEY, SMNVEV (reference sequence). Trimming at V came to 0 bases and at J to 4 bases, leaving 5 bases not matched to a gene. The receptor was derived from a woman younger than 30 in good health and CMV-seropositive. The sequenced sample consisted of PBMCs. The chain combines TRBV27 with TRBJ1-2, with 7 bases lining up with TRBD1. The DNA for the CDR3 is TGTGCCAGCAGTTTATCAGGGGGCGGCATCTATGGCTACACCTTC. This codes for CASSLSGGGIYGYTF.